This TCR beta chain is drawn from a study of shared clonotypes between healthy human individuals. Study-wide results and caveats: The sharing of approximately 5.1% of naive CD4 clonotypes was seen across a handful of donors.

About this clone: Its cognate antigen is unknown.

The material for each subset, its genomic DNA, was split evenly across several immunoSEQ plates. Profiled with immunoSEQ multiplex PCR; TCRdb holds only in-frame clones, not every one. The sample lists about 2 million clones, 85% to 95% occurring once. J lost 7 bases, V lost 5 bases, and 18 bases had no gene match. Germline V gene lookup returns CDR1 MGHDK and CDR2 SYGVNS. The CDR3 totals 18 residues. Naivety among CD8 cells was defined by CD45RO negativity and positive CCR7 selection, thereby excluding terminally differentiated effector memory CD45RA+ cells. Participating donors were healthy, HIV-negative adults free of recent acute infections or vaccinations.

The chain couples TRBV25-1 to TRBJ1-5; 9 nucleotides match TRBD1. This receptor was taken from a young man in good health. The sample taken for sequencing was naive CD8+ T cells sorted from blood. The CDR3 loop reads CASSLPVDRGSYGQPQHF. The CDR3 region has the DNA TGTGCCAGCAGTCTCCCCGTGGACAGGGGAAGTTATGGGCAGCCCCAGCATTTT.